The entry that follows covers one T cell receptor beta chain sequence. The entry originates in a study of blood T cell repertoires in COVID-19. About the research overall: In each case, the material was cDNA or gDNA derived from T cells, B-cell-depleted T cells, or PBMCs.

The CDR3 runs 14 residues. Germline V gene lookup returns CDR1 SGHRS and CDR2 YFSETQ. With 4 bases clipped from V and 7 bases from J, the junction kept 9 bases outside the gene matches. Under the authors' procedure: Amplification from reference gene primers served as the basis for estimated nucleated cell counts. Libraries were prepared by immunoSEQ multiplex PCR; TCRdb keeps only in-frame clonotypes and omits some of them. V and J calls plus clone size are reproduced from that table; the DNA served to infer D and trimming. The sample shows about 220,000 clones, 70% to 90% of them seen only once. The age range of participants was about 18 to 100 years, with residence in about two dozen US areas.

Specimen: PBMCs or T cells enriched from blood (not recorded which). The clonotype comes from a woman aged 40-49 years with acute COVID-19. The chain uses TRBV5-1 and TRBJ2-5; 8 bases map to TRBD1. For the CDR3, the DNA is TGCGCCAGCAGCCCGCCGCAGGGGGCCGGGACCCAGTACTTC. This translates into CASSPPQGAGTQYF.